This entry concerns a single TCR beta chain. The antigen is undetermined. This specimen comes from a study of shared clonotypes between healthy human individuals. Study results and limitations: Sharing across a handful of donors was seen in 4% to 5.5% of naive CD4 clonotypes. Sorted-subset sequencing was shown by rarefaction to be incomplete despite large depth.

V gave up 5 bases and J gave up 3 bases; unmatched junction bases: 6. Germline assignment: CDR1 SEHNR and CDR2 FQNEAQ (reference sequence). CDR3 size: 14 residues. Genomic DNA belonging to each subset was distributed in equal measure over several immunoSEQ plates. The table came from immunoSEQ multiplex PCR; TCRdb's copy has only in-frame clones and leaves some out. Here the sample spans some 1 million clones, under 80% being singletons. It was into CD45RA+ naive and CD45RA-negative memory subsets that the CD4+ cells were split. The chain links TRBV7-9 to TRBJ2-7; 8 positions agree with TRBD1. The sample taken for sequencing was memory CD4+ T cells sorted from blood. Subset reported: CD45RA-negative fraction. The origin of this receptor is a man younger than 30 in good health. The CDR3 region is CASSLTGASYEQYF. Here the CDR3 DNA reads TGTGCCAGCAGCCTGACAGGGGCTAGCTACGAGCAGTACTTC. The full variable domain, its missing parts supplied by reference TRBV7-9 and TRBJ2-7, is DTGVSQNPRHKITKRGQNVTFRCDPISEHNRLYWYRQTLGQGPEFLTYFQNEAQLEKSRLLSDRFSAERPKGSFSTLEIQRTEQGDSAMYLCASSLTGASYEQYFGPGTRLTVT.